Below, one T cell receptor (beta chain) is given with its context. Its antigen remains unidentified. The source of the sample is a study of cytomegalovirus exposure and HLA in healthy donors. 13 Jbeta primers and 60 Vbeta primers were used for the PCR. Some clones are missing from TCRdb's copy, which holds only in-frame ones; the method was immunoSEQ multiplex PCR. The table has about 150,000 clones, around 80% seen once. General study findings and limits: It emerged from a later analysis that several of the most significant clusters appeared to be linked to common viral pathogens. Some V segments (TRBV6-2 and TRBV6-3 among them) were excluded as indistinguishable. In terms of immune exposure information, only CMV serostatus was available.

With 6 bases removed from V and 3 bases from J, the gap between germline ends came to 14 bases. The germline gives CDR1 LNHDA, CDR2 SQIVND (reference sequence). This CDR3 region has 14 residues. The sequence was obtained from a woman in her thirties or forties in good health and CMV-seronegative. Sequenced: PBMCs. The chain couples TRBV19 to TRBJ1-1, with D hard to call. DNA of the CDR3: TGTGCCAGTAGCGGAGACGAGAGGGACACTGAAGCTTTCTTT. This gives the protein CASSGDERDTEAFF. Combining the CDR3 with reference TRBV19 and TRBJ1-1 gives the whole variable domain DGGITQSPKYLFRKEGQNVTLSCEQNLNHDAMYWYRQDPGQGLRLIYYSQIVNDFQKGDIAEGYSVSREKKESFPLTVTSAQKNPTAFYLCASSGDERDTEAFFGQGTRLTVV.